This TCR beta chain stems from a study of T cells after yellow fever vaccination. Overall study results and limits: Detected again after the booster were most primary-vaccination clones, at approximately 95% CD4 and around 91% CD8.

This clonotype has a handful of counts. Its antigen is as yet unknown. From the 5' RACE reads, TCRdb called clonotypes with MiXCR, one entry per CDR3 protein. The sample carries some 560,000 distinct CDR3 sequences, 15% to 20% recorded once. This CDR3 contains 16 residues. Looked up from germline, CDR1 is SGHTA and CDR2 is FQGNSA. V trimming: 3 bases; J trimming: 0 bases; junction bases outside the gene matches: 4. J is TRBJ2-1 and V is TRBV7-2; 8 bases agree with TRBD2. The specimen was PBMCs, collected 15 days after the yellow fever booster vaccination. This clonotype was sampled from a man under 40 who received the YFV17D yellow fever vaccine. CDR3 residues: CASSFRRGVSYNEQFF. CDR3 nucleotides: TGTGCCAGCAGCTTCCGGCGGGGGGTCTCCTACAATGAGCAGTTCTTC.